This TCR beta chain was profiled in a study of T cells in Graves' hyperthyroidism and ophthalmopathy. Study overall: Initial diagnosis, before any treatment, was when peripheral blood was collected. Notes on the study in general: Clonotypes that were expanded in thyroid above 0.001 mostly appeared in blood too.

This CDR3 comprises 16 residues. V was shortened by 5 bases and J by 0 bases, with 15 bases between the two germline ends. Per the germline V gene, CDR1 is SGHTA and CDR2 is FQGNSA. In making diagnoses, clinical symptoms, serum thyroxine and TRAb, thyroid ultrasound and orbital computed tomography were all used. In its sample, this clonotype was seen many times. Its antigen is as yet unknown. RNA transcripts gave rise to amplified TCR beta CDR3 regions. Using the HTBI primer set, a first-round RT-PCR was run on the TCR CDR3. TCRdb re-analysed the multiplex PCR reads in MiXCR, keeping a single row per CDR3 protein. Here the sample spans around 600,000 distinct CDR3 sequences, less than 20% being singletons.

The chain is built from TRBV7-2 and TRBJ2-3; maybe TRBD2 (6 bases). This clonotype was sampled from a woman in her 30s with Graves' hyperthyroidism. Sequencing was carried out using blood. The chain's CDR3 is CASSPIAVWSTDTQYF. In DNA, the CDR3 is TGTGCCAGCAGCCCGATAGCGGTTTGGAGCACAGATACGCAGTATTTT.